The 27 T cell receptor beta chains below all came from one sample that was sequenced in a study of T cells in Graves' hyperthyroidism and ophthalmopathy. TCR beta CDR3 regions were amplified from RNA transcripts. The study used the HTBI primer set for a first-round RT-PCR of the TCR CDR3. TCRdb re-analysed the multiplex PCR reads in MiXCR, keeping a single row per CDR3 protein. Altogether about 690,000 distinct CDR3 sequences are present, 17% being singletons, with the ten largest covering around a sixth. Sequenced material: blood. These receptors were obtained from a man between 45 and 60 years old with Graves' hyperthyroidism.

This clonotype was seen repeatedly, ten times or more. The chain is built from TRBV12-3 or TRBV12-4 and TRBJ2-3; no clear D gene. The CDR3 has 14 amino acids. V lost 3 bases, J lost 2 bases, and 9 bases lay in between. CDR3 loop: CASSLADPTDTQYF. CDR3 bases: TGTGCCAGCAGTTTGGCGGACCCCACAGATACGCAGTATTTT.

This clonotype was picked up many times. The CDR3 reads CASSLFQDKTYEQYF. The CDR3 coding sequence is TGTGCCAGCAGCTTATTCCAGGACAAGACCTACGAGCAGTACTTC. This rearrangement joins TRBV11-2 to TRBJ2-7, with a possible D match to TRBD1 (5 bases). The CDR3 length is 15 residues. Germline V CDR1 and CDR2: SGHAT, FQNNGV. Trimming shortened V by 2 bases and J by 2 bases, and 13 bases separated the two germline ends.

The chain is built from TRBV28 and TRBJ2-7, with D tentatively TRBD1 or TRBD2 (6 bases each). V dropped 5 bases and J dropped 0 bases, with 14 bases sitting between them. Per the germline V gene, CDR1 is MDHEN and CDR2 is SYDVKM. This CDR3 has 15 amino acids. The CDR3 loop reads CASSTPGANSYEQYF. The CDR3 DNA reads as TGTGCCAGCAGTACCCCGGGGGCGAACTCCTACGAGCAGTACTTC.

This clonotype has more than one count but fewer than ten. The chain joins TRBV30 to TRBJ1-3; D unclear. V lost 0 bases to trimming and J lost 2 bases, with 2 bases between them. The CDR3 has 12 residues. Germline V gene sequence: CDR1 GTSNPN, CDR2 SVGIG (reference sequence). The CDR3 is CAWSVAGNTIYF. The CDR3 region has the DNA TGTGCCTGGAGTGTAGCTGGAAACACCATATATTTT.

This clonotype was seen repeatedly, ten times or more. V is TRBV3-1 and J is TRBJ1-1, with a possible D match to TRBD1 (5 bases). Trimming pared 3 bases from V and 7 bases from J, leaving 12 bases between. Per germline, CDR1 LGHDT and CDR2 YNNKEL (reference sequence). The CDR3 is 13 residues long. The chain's CDR3 is CASSHQTEREAFF. In nucleotides, the CDR3 is TGTGCCAGCAGCCACCAGACAGAACGTGAAGCTTTCTTT.

In DNA form, the CDR3 reads TGTGCCAGCAGTCCCCGAGGGGCGGGGTCAGATACGCAGTATTTT. Residues: CASSPRGAGSDTQYF. The chain uses TRBV28 and TRBJ2-3; D possibly corresponds to TRBD2 (6 bases). The V gene lost 5 bases and the J gene lost 4 bases, with 16 bases spanning the gap. The germline V gene encodes CDR1 MDHEN and CDR2 SYDVKM. This CDR3 region has 15 residues.

This clonotype showed up just a few times. The chain recombines TRBV29-1 with TRBJ2-5; D gene unclear. Per the germline V gene, CDR1 is SQVTM and CDR2 is ANQGSEA. Trimming took off 5 bases at V and 0 bases at J, with 10 bases between the two ends. The CDR3 totals 13 residues. The CDR3 sequence: CSVHVGYQETQYF. CDR3 DNA: TGCAGCGTTCATGTCGGGTACCAAGAGACCCAGTACTTC.

The rearrangement links TRBV24-1 to TRBJ2-7; D unresolved. Trimming stripped 3 bases from V and 2 bases from J, with 4 bases between. CDR3 length: 12 residues. Germline CDR1 is KGHDR and CDR2 is SFDVKD. DNA of the CDR3: TGTGCCACCAGTGATAATGCCTACGAGCAGTACTTC. Protein: CATSDNAYEQYF.

This clonotype was recorded many times. The V and J genes are TRBV20-1 and TRBJ2-3; D call uncertain. The CDR3 sequence is 12 residues long. Germline V CDR1 and CDR2: DFQATT, SNEGSKA (reference sequence). Trimming removed 0 bases at V and 3 bases at J, with 4 bases between. The chain's CDR3 is CSARDWTDTQYF. The CDR3 bases are TGCAGTGCTAGAGATTGGACAGATACGCAGTATTTT.

This clonotype was picked up many times. The V gene is TRBV11-2, the J gene TRBJ2-2; D is undetermined. CDR3 length: 16 amino acids. CDR1 and CDR2 (germline): SGHAT, FQNNGV. Trimming shortened V by 6 bases and J by 1 base, and 15 bases separated the two germline ends. The CDR3 reads CASSRAGQLNTGELFF. DNA for the CDR3: TGTGCCAGCAGTAGAGCTGGGCAGTTGAACACCGGGGAGCTGTTTTTT.

The chain employs TRBV10-3 and TRBJ2-1; tentative D call: TRBD2 (5 bases). Germline V gives CDR1 ENHRY, CDR2 SYGVKD. Trimming left V 2 bases short and J 5 bases short, with 13 bases between. This CDR3 is built from 15 residues. The CDR3 loop is CAISEDYITHNEQFF. In DNA form, the CDR3 reads TGTGCCATCAGTGAGGACTACATCACCCACAATGAGCAGTTCTTC.

Only a few counts were recorded for this clonotype. This chain uses TRBV7-8 with TRBJ2-7; TRBD1 agrees at 9 bases. Germline trimming cut 1 base from V and 6 bases from J; bases unmatched to any gene: 4. This CDR3 has 14 amino acids. CDR1 is SGHVS, CDR2 FQNEAQ, per germline. The CDR3 loop reads CASSLGDRVFEQYF. The CDR3 nucleotides read TGTGCCAGCAGCTTAGGGGACAGGGTTTTCGAGCAGTACTTC.

About this clonotype itself: At one boundary the junction diverges from the germline segment, which might be a read error. This chain uses TRBV30 with TRBJ1-1; weak D call: TRBD1 (6 bases). The germline CDR1 and CDR2 sequences are GTSNPN and SVGIG (reference sequence). The CDR3 is 13 amino acids. This CDR3 is CARRGQPSTEAFF. The CDR3 coding sequence is TGTGCCCGGAGGGGACAACCGAGCACTGAAGCTTTCTTT.

This sequence joins TRBV4-1 and TRBJ1-5; D may be TRBD1 (6 bases). This CDR3 spans 16 amino acids. Trimming removed 5 bases from V and 0 bases from J, with 14 bases in between. Per the germline V gene, CDR1 is MGHRA and CDR2 is YSYEKL. CDR3 bases: TGCGCCAGCAGCTTTATCACAGGGAATAGCAATCAGCCCCAGCATTTT. This codes for CASSFITGNSNQPQHF.

This clonotype was seen a handful of times. The V call is TRBV7-9, the J call TRBJ2-1; either TRBD1 or TRBD2 may fit D (5 bases each). The CDR3 runs to 17 residues. CDR1 SEHNR and CDR2 FQNEAQ come from the germline V gene (reference sequence). Trimming removed 1 base from V and 7 bases from J, with 20 bases in between. This CDR3 reads CASSLGYSHPGANEQFF. DNA for the CDR3: TGTGCCAGCAGCTTAGGGTACTCTCACCCCGGGGCAAATGAGCAGTTCTTC.

This clonotype was seen repeatedly, ten times or more. The chain has TRBV24-1 and TRBJ1-1; weak D call: TRBD1 (6 bases). The ends were cut back, 3 bases at V and 1 base at J, with 11 bases in the middle. The germline V gene has CDR1 KGHDR and CDR2 SFDVKD. This CDR3 is built from 15 residues. CDR3 in amino acids: CATSDPRTANTEAFF. DNA of the CDR3: TGTGCCACCAGTGATCCAAGGACAGCGAACACTGAAGCTTTCTTT.

This clonotype was picked up many times. The chain links TRBV18 to TRBJ1-1; D uncertain. The CDR3 totals 14 residues. V was pared by 1 base and J by 3 bases, with 9 bases between. Germline V lookup: CDR1 KGHSH, CDR2 LQKENI. Written as DNA, the CDR3 is TGTGCCAGCTCACCACTCCCGGAGGACACTGAAGCTTTCTTT. It is translated as CASSPLPEDTEAFF.

The table lists this clonotype with many counts. The chain links TRBV11-1 to TRBJ1-2; 10 bases align to TRBD1. This CDR3 has 13 amino acids. V lost 5 bases to trimming and J lost 8 bases; unmatched junction nucleotides: 5. Germline lookup yields CDR1 SGHAT and CDR2 FQDESV (reference sequence). The CDR3 region is CASSPDRGRGYTF. The CDR3, as DNA: TGTGCCAGCAGCCCCGACAGGGGGCGAGGCTACACCTTC.

Ten or more counts support this clonotype. This chain links TRBV6-1 with TRBJ2-5; TRBD2 is a possible D gene (5 bases). Between the trimmed V and J ends, which lost 6 bases and 3 bases, there was a span of 17 bases. The length of the CDR3 is 15 residues. Germline loops: CDR1 MNHNS, CDR2 SASEGT. The CDR3 region has the DNA TGTGCCAGCAGCCCCGGAGAGGGCCTTAAAGAGACCCAGTACTTC. Amino acid sequence: CASSPGEGLKETQYF.

The table lists this clonotype with many counts. The genes are TRBV18 and TRBJ1-1; D gene uncertain. Germline-derived CDR1 and CDR2 are KGHSH and LQKENI. The CDR3 totals 14 residues. Trimming left V 0 bases short and J 7 bases short, with 12 bases between. The CDR3 spells CASSPPPGGNEAFF. The DNA of the CDR3 is TGTGCCAGCTCACCACCGCCAGGAGGAAATGAAGCTTTCTTT.

This clonotype was counted a few times. The chain is built from TRBV28 and TRBJ1-5; 7 bases align to TRBD1. This CDR3 spans 14 amino acids. The germline V gene encodes CDR1 MDHEN and CDR2 SYDVKM. Trimming removed 7 bases from V and 2 bases from J; junction bases left unmatched: 5. CDR3 amino acids: CASTTGVGNQPQHF. Here the CDR3 DNA reads TGTGCCAGCACTACAGGGGTGGGCAATCAGCCCCAGCATTTT.

This chain joins TRBV19 and TRBJ2-7, with 7 positions matching TRBD1. From germline, CDR1 is LNHDA and CDR2 SQIVND (reference sequence). V gave up 5 bases and J gave up 0 bases; unmatched junction bases: 4. The CDR3 length is 14 residues. This CDR3 is CASSWQGDSYEQYF. CDR3 sequence (DNA): TGTGCCAGTAGTTGGCAGGGGGACTCCTACGAGCAGTACTTC.

This clonotype was detected many times. This chain connects TRBV2 to TRBJ1-1, with D unclear. Trimming took off 0 bases at V and 1 base at J, with 9 bases between the two ends. This CDR3 region has 15 residues. Germline CDR1 SNHLY, CDR2 FYNNEI. DNA of the CDR3: TGTGCCAGCAGTGAAGCCGGCAGGTCGAACACTGAAGCTTTCTTT. Translated, it gives CASSEAGRSNTEAFF.

As concerns this clonotype: Just one base apart from a much larger clone, this may be a read error. The gene calls are TRBV11-3 and TRBJ2-3; no definite D call. Germline CDR1 and CDR2: SGHNT and YENEEA. The length of the CDR3 is 15 residues. In nucleotides, the CDR3 is TGTGCCAGGAGCTTAGAAATCTCGGCCCCAGAGACGCAGTATTTT. Translation gives CARSLEISAPETQYF.

The rearrangement links TRBV6-1 to TRBJ2-7, with 7 bases lining up with TRBD1. Germline assignment: CDR1 MNHNS and CDR2 SASEGT. Germline trimming cut 10 bases from V and 6 bases from J; bases unmatched to any gene: 18. The CDR3 is 15 amino acids. As DNA, the CDR3 is TGTGCCACCCTGTTTGGGGGACAGTGGCCCTCCGAGCAGTACTTC. Amino acids: CATLFGGQWPSEQYF.

The J gene is TRBJ2-7, the V gene TRBV28; possible D gene TRBD1, 6 bases. V lost 3 bases, J lost 5 bases, and 14 bases lay in between. Germline assignment: CDR1 MDHEN and CDR2 SYDVKM. This CDR3 has 14 residues. This CDR3 is CASSFLGAIHEQYF. CDR3 DNA sequence: TGTGCCAGCAGTTTTTTGGGGGCGATCCACGAGCAGTACTTC.

This clonotype came up many times. The chain combines TRBV2 with TRBJ2-7; 7 bases align to TRBD1. The V segment lost 6 bases and the J segment 2 bases; nucleotides outside the gene matches: 7. Germline CDR1 SNHLY, CDR2 FYNNEI. CDR3 size: 14 residues. The CDR3: CASREGQRTYEQYF. CDR3 DNA: TGTGCCAGCAGAGAGGGACAGAGGACCTACGAGCAGTACTTC.